This entry features one T cell receptor (beta chain) sequence. This CDR3 spans 14 amino acids. The V gene's germline CDR1 is SGHVS and CDR2 FQNEAQ. Trimming left V 4 bases short and J 7 bases short, with 17 bases between. PCR was performed a second time for about 7 to 11 cycles using a sample-barcoded 5' primer and a J-beta primer mix. TCRdb used MiXCR to reprocess the 5' RACE reads, holding one entry per CDR3 protein. There are roughly 800,000 distinct CDR3 sequences in the sample; roughly 60% occur only once, and over 20% lies in the top ten. These data come from a study of blood T cells in healthy people across ages.

Sequences were obtained from blood. This sequence joins TRBV7-8 and TRBJ2-7; weak D call: TRBD2 (6 bases). The TCR was taken from a young man in good health. CDR3 in DNA: TGTGCCAGCAGCTCAGACCCCTCGGGAGAAGAGCAGTACTTC. It yields the protein CASSSDPSGEEQYF.